These T cell receptor beta chains were read from a single sample in a study of molecular identifiers for immune sequencing clone quantification. Via MiXCR, TCRdb re-called the PCR reads, giving one row per CDR3 protein. The table lists approximately 500,000 distinct CDR3 sequences, about a fifth of them singletons. The sequenced sample consisted of naive CD8+ T cells from blood, with Jurkat cell RNA spiked in. The receptors here all came from a human donor in good health. Some libraries in this study had Jurkat cell RNA spiked in. Both conserved end residues are part of each CDR3. Only some rows state a clone size, as once, few, many or a class for expanded clones.

v_call	j_call	clone_size	cdr3_aa
TRBV5-4	TRBJ2-3	many	CASSLGQDLTLITDTQYF
TRBV29-1	TRBJ1-1	many	CSVAGRDTEAFF
TRBV24-1	TRBJ2-3	few	CATSDSWDRFVDTQYF
TRBV7-8	TRBJ2-3	many	CASSKGAGGPTQYF
TRBV6-4	TRBJ1-3	few	CASSDAGDSGNTIYF
TRBV7-9	TRBJ2-2	.	CASSPSGTSLDGELFF
TRBV4-1	TRBJ2-2	.	CASSRTVNTGELFF
TRBV19	TRBJ2-1	many	CASSSNRGTYNEQFF
TRBV14	TRBJ2-2	.	CASSHDTGNTGELFF
TRBV7-3	TRBJ2-5	.	CASSQGLAGEKETQYF
TRBV27	TRBJ1-3	many	CASSSLWPGATEGGNTIYF
TRBV11-2	TRBJ2-7	many	CASSLAAGRYEQYF
TRBV7-9	TRBJ1-1	many	CASSAARMNTEAFF
TRBV20-1	TRBJ2-7	many	CSASAYKGQRTYEQYF
TRBV28	TRBJ2-7	few	CASSPRGVRSYEQYF
TRBV28	TRBJ2-1	few	CASSPLAGFYNEQFF
TRBV5-5	TRBJ2-7	many	CASSLGTFPYEQYF
TRBV5-1	TRBJ2-2	many	CASSLWTGPRGNTGELFF
TRBV5-3	TRBJ1-4	once	CASSLEIGELGEKPFF
TRBV5-1	TRBJ2-3	few	CASSEDWPGGIETSTDTQYF
TRBV11-2	TRBJ2-4	.	CASSLGPGDIQYF
TRBV29-1	TRBJ2-2	many	CSVEGQYTGELFF
TRBV10-2	TRBJ1-2	few	CASSESPGIGHYGYTF
TRBV5-6	TRBJ2-2	.	CASSLFDRLNTGELFF